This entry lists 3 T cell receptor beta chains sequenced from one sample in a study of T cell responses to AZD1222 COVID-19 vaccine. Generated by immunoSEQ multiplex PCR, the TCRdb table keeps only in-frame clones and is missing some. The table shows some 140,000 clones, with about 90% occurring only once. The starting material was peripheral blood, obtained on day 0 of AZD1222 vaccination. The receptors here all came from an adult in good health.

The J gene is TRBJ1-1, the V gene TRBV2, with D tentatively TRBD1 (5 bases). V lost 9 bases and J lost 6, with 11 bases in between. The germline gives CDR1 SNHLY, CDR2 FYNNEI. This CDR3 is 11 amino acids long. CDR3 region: CARGQGAEAFF. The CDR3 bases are TGTGCCAGGGGTCAGGGCGCTGAAGCTTTCTTT.

CDR3 amino acids: CASRLAWGRDQPQHF. The DNA of the CDR3 is TGTGCCAGCAGACTTGCTTGGGGCCGAGACCAGCCCCAGCATTTT. This chain joins TRBV6-5 and TRBJ1-5, with D tentatively TRBD1 (5 bases). This CDR3 is built from 15 residues. Germline CDR1 MNHEY, CDR2 SVGAGI. Trimming took 6 bases from V and 7 from J, leaving 19 bases between them.

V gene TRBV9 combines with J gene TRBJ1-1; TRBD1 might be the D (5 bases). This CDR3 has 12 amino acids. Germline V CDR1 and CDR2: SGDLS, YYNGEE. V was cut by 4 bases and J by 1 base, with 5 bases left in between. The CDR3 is CASSTGNTEAFF. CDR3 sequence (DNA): TGTGCCAGCAGCACAGGGAACACTGAAGCTTTCTTT.